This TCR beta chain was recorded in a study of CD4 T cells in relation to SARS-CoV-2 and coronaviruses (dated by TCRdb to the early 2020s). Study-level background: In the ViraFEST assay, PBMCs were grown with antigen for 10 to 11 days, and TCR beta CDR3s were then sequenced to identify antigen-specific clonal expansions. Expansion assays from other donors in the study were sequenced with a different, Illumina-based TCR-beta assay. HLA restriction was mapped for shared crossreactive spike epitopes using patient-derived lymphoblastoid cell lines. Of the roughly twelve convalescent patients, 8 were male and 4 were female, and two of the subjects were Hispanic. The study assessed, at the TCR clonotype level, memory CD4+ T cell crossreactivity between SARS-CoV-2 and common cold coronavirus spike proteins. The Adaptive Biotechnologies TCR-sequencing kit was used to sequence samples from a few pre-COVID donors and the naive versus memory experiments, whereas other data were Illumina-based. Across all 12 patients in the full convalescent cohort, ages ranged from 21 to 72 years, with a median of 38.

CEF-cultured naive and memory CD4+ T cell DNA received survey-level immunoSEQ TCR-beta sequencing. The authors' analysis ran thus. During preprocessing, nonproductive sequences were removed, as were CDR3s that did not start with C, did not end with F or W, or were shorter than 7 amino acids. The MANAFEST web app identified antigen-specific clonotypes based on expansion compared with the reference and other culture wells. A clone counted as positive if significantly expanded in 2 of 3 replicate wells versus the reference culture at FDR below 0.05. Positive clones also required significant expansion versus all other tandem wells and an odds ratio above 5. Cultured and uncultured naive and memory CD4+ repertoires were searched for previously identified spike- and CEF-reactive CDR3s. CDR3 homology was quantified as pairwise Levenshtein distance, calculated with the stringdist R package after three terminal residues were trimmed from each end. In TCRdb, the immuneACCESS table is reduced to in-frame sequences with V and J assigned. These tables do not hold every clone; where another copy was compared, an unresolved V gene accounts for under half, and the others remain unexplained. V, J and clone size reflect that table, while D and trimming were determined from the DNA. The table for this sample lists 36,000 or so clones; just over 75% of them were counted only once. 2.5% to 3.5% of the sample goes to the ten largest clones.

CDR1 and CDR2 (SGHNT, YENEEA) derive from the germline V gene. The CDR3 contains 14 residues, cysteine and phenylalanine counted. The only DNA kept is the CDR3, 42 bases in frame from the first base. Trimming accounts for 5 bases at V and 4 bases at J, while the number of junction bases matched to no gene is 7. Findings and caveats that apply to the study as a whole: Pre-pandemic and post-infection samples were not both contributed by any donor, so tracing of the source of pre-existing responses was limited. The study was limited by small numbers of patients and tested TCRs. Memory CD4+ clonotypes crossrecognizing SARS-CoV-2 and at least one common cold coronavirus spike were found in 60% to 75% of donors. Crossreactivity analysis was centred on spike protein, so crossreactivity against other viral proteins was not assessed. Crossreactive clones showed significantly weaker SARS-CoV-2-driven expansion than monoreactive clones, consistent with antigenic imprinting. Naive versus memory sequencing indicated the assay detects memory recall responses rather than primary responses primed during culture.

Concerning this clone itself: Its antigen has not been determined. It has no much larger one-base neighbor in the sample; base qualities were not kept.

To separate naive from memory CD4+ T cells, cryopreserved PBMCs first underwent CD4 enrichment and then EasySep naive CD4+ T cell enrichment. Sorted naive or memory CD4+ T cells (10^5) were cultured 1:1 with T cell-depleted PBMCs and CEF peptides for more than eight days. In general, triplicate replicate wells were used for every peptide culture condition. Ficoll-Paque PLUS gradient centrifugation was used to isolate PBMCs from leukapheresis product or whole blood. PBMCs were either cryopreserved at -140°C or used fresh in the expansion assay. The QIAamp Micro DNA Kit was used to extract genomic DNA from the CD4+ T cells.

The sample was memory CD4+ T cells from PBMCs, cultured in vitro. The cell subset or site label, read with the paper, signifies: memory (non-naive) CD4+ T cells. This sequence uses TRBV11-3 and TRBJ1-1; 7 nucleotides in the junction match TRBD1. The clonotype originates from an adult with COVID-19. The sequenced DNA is TGTGCCAGCAGCCGACAGGGTGAGGGCACTGAAGCTTTCTTT. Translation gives CASSRQGEGTEAFF.